Presented here are 29 T cell receptor beta chains from one specimen sequenced in a study of T cell repertoires in cytomegalovirus infection. TCRdb ran MiXCR on the reads and lists one entry per CDR3 protein. The data hold under 500,000 distinct CDR3 sequences, with 40% to 50% observed a single time. No antigens are known for them. Here the sequenced sample was cultured PBMCs, taken from culture after CMV antigen stimulation. Receptors originate from a human donor in good health (CMV status not recorded). Some clones in this sample may be carry-over from other donors' samples.

The rearrangement joins TRBV7-6 to TRBJ2-5, with 9 bases lining up with TRBD1. CDR1 SGHVS and CDR2 FNYEAQ come from the germline V gene. V trimming: 2 bases; J trimming: 0 bases; junction bases outside the gene matches: 4. There are 16 residues in the CDR3. The CDR3 DNA is TGTGCCAGCAGCTTACCCGGGACAGGGTACCAAGAGACCCAGTACTTC. It is translated as CASSLPGTGYQETQYF.

DNA of the CDR3: TGTGCCAGTAGTACCGGGCCAACTACCGCCTACGAGCAGTACTTC. This sequence encodes CASSTGPTTAYEQYF. The chain recombines TRBV19 with TRBJ2-7; D uncertain. The CDR3 length is 15 residues. The V gene's germline CDR1 is LNHDA and CDR2 SQIVND (reference sequence). V was shortened by 4 bases and J by 2 bases, with 15 bases between the two germline ends. Full variable domain (rest looked up from reference TRBV19 and TRBJ2-7): DGGITQSPKYLFRKEGQNVTLSCEQNLNHDAMYWYRQDPGQGLRLIYYSQIVNDFQKGDIAEGYSVSREKKESFPLTVTSAQKNPTAFYLCASSTGPTTAYEQYFGPGTRLTVT.

Only a few counts were recorded for this clonotype. The chain links TRBV7-8 to TRBJ1-2, with unresolved D. This CDR3 spans 13 amino acids. Trimming left V 8 bases short and J 4 bases short, with 14 bases between. Germline V gene sequence: CDR1 SGHVS, CDR2 FQNEAQ. CDR3 residues: CASFPEWGYGYTF. CDR3 sequence (DNA): TGTGCCAGCTTCCCGGAATGGGGCTATGGCTACACCTTC.

The rearrangement joins TRBV7-8 to TRBJ2-7; a possible D gene is TRBD1 (6 bases). Trimming cost V 4 bases and J 3 bases, with 13 bases left between them. There are 14 residues in the CDR3. Germline V gives CDR1 SGHVS, CDR2 FQNEAQ. The CDR3 spells CASSSRDTFYEQYF. CDR3 in DNA: TGTGCCAGCAGCTCCCGGGACACCTTCTACGAGCAGTACTTC.

This clonotype showed up just a few times. V is TRBV7-2 and J is TRBJ2-1, with a possible D match to TRBD2 (6 bases). CDR1 and CDR2 from the germline V gene are SGHTA and FQGNSA. This CDR3 has 15 residues. Between the trimmed V and J ends, which lost 1 base and 3 bases, there was a span of 10 bases. CDR3 loop: CASSLVRLVYNEQFF. The CDR3 DNA reads TGTGCCAGCAGCTTAGTCAGACTAGTCTACAATGAGCAGTTCTTC.

The rearrangement joins TRBV12-3 or TRBV12-4 to TRBJ1-1, with 8 nucleotides matching TRBD1. This CDR3 spans 15 amino acids. V trimming: 3 bases; J trimming: 6 bases; junction bases outside the gene matches: 9. CDR3 nucleotides: TGTGCCAGCAGTTTCCGCGGACAGGGAAGTTCTGAAGCTTTCTTT. It translates to CASSFRGQGSSEAFF.

The chain has TRBV7-9 and TRBJ2-7; D is perhaps TRBD2 (5 bases). The V gene's germline CDR1 is SEHNR and CDR2 FQNEAQ (reference sequence). The CDR3 has 14 residues. V gave up 4 bases and J gave up 0 bases, with 10 bases separating them. CDR3 amino acids: CASSSRGNSYEQYF. DNA of the CDR3: TGTGCCAGCAGCTCGAGAGGGAACTCCTACGAGCAGTACTTC. The variable domain in full, completed from reference TRBV7-9 and TRBJ2-7, reads DTGVSQNPRHKITKRGQNVTFRCDPISEHNRLYWYRQTLGQGPEFLTYFQNEAQLEKSRLLSDRFSAERPKGSFSTLEIQRTEQGDSAMYLCASSSRGNSYEQYFGPGTRLTVT.

The chain joins TRBV19 to TRBJ2-7; 11 nucleotides align to TRBD2. V shed 3 bases and J 2 bases; nucleotides not matched to a gene: 3. The CDR3 is made up of 15 amino acids. CDR1 LNHDA and CDR2 SQIVND come from the germline V gene (reference sequence). In nucleotides, the CDR3 is TGTGCCAGTAGTATCGGGACTAGCGGCGCCTACGAGCAGTACTTC. Protein sequence: CASSIGTSGAYEQYF.

This clonotype was seen repeatedly, ten times or more. The CDR3: CASSLGGRGLQAFF. In DNA form, the CDR3 reads TGTGCCAGCAGCTTAGGAGGCAGGGGGCTTCAAGCTTTCTTT. The chain joins TRBV7-6 to TRBJ1-1, with TRBD1 identical over 8 bases. This CDR3 contains 14 residues. CDR1 and CDR2 (germline): SGHVS, FNYEAQ. Unmatched junction bases numbered 7, after V lost 1 base and J lost 9 bases. The whole variable domain, filled in from reference TRBV7-6 and TRBJ1-1, reads GAGVSQSPRYKVTKRGQDVALRCDPISGHVSLYWYRQALGQGPEFLTYFNYEAQQDKSGLPNDRFSAERPEGSISTLTIQRTEQRDSAMYRCASSLGGRGLQAFFGQGTRLTVV.

The rearrangement links TRBV25-1 to TRBJ2-5; D is uncertain. Between the trimmed V and J ends, which lost 7 bases and 1 base, there was a span of 10 bases. CDR3 length: 13 amino acids. The V gene's germline CDR1 is MGHDK and CDR2 SYGVNS. CDR3 DNA sequence: TGTGCCAGCAAGAGAACGGTCCAAGAGACCCAGTACTTC. This sequence encodes CASKRTVQETQYF.

The chain employs TRBV20-1 and TRBJ2-5; tentatively, D is TRBD1 or TRBD2 (5 bases each). The CDR3 extends over 15 amino acids. Germline CDR1 DFQATT, CDR2 SNEGSKA (reference sequence). V lost 5 bases and J lost 1, with 17 bases in between. Here the CDR3 reads CSADSPTGPQETQYF. The CDR3 coding sequence is TGCAGTGCTGACTCCCCGACGGGGCCCCAAGAGACCCAGTACTTC.

This clonotype was seen only a few times. The genes are TRBV4-2 and TRBJ2-3, with D perhaps being TRBD1 or TRBD2 (6 bases each). Trimming shortened V by 8 bases and J by 3 bases, and 27 bases separated the two germline ends. In germline, CDR1 is LGHNA, CDR2 YNFKEQ. CDR3 length: 18 amino acids. The CDR3 protein is CASGDPRGDPYSTDTQYF. CDR3 DNA: TGTGCCAGCGGCGACCCGAGGGGGGACCCATATTCAACAGATACGCAGTATTTT.

This sequence joins TRBV10-3 and TRBJ1-5; D gene ambiguous. Trimming removed 3 bases from V and 3 bases from J, with 6 bases in between. This CDR3 has 13 residues. Germline V lookup: CDR1 ENHRY, CDR2 SYGVKD. The CDR3 coding sequence is TGTGCCATCAGTGAAGCACTCAATCAGCCCCAGCATTTT. It is translated as CAISEALNQPQHF.

At least ten counts were recorded for this clonotype. The rearrangement uses TRBV7-2 and TRBJ2-5; D gene uncertain. Per germline, CDR1 SGHTA and CDR2 FQGNSA. Trimming removed 5 bases at V and 2 bases at J, with 9 bases between. This CDR3 has 13 amino acids. CDR3 in DNA: TGTGCCAGCAGCATCAGGTCACAAGAGACCCAGTACTTC. Translation gives CASSIRSQETQYF.

This clonotype was counted at least ten times. The genes are TRBV7-2 and TRBJ1-5; TRBD1 is a possible D gene (5 bases). The CDR3 contains 13 residues. Deletions cut 3 bases from V and 5 bases from J, with 8 bases between. Germline loops: CDR1 SGHTA, CDR2 FQGNSA. Here the CDR3 reads CASSFRDHQPQHF. The CDR3 DNA reads TGTGCCAGCAGCTTCAGGGATCATCAGCCCCAGCATTTT. Together with reference TRBV7-2 and TRBJ1-5, the CDR3 gives the full variable domain: GAGVSQSPSNKVTEKGKDVELRCDPISGHTALYWYRQSLGQGLEFLIYFQGNSAPDKSGLPSDRFSAERTGGSVSTLTIQRTQQEDSAVYLCASSFRDHQPQHFGDGTRLSIL.

The chain combines TRBV7-9 with TRBJ2-1; maybe TRBD2 (6 bases). Germline CDR1 and CDR2: SEHNR and FQNEAQ (reference sequence). The CDR3 is 16 amino acids. V gave up 5 bases and J gave up 9 bases, with 23 bases separating them. CDR3 in DNA: TGTGCCAGCAGCCATGGAGGGGTTCGCGGAGGTGGTGAGCAGTTCTTC. Protein sequence: CASSHGGVRGGGEQFF.

The V and J genes are TRBV29-1 and TRBJ2-5; D uncertain. The CDR3 sequence is 12 residues long. The ends were cut back, 7 bases at V and 3 bases at J, with 12 bases in the middle. Germline V lookup: CDR1 SQVTM, CDR2 ANQGSEA. The CDR3 reads CSAGSIKETQYF. DNA of the CDR3: TGCAGCGCTGGATCAATTAAAGAGACCCAGTACTTC.

The chain joins TRBV6-6 to TRBJ2-7, with TRBD2 matching 12 bases. Germline V gene sequence: CDR1 MNHNY, CDR2 SVGAGI (reference sequence). The CDR3 is 15 residues long. J gave up 9 bases and V 7 bases, and 13 bases lay outside the gene matches. CDR3 region: CASNKRTSGAPPQYF. The DNA of the CDR3 is TGTGCCAGCAACAAGAGGACTAGCGGGGCCCCACCGCAGTACTTC.

This clonotype occurred many times. The chain couples TRBV7-8 to TRBJ1-6, with 8 bases aligning to TRBD1. Trimming at V came to 3 bases and at J to 10 bases, leaving 8 bases not matched to a gene. This CDR3 comprises 15 residues. In germline, CDR1 is SGHVS, CDR2 FQNEAQ. The CDR3 nucleotides are TGTGCCAGCAGCTTGGGTGCAGGGGGCGGGTCACCCCTCCACTTT. Translating it yields CASSLGAGGGSPLHF.

This clonotype came up a few times. The rearrangement uses TRBV7-6 and TRBJ2-1; no clear D gene. The V end was cut by 2 bases, the J end by 10 bases, with 6 bases between. The CDR3 runs 11 residues. From germline, CDR1 is SGHVS and CDR2 FNYEAQ. The CDR3, as DNA: TGTGCCAGCAGCTTAAGAAGGGAGCAGTTCTTC. Translation: CASSLRREQFF.

The table lists this clonotype with a few counts. The genes are TRBV7-2 and TRBJ2-5, with D possibly matching TRBD1 (5 bases). V lost 2 bases and J 1 base, leaving 11 bases between the germline ends. The V gene's germline CDR1 is SGHTA and CDR2 FQGNSA. The CDR3 extends over 15 amino acids. The CDR3 reads CASSLIPGPQETQYF. CDR3 coding DNA: TGTGCCAGCAGCTTAATCCCAGGGCCCCAAGAGACCCAGTACTTC. The whole variable domain, remainder taken from reference TRBV7-2 and TRBJ2-5, is GAGVSQSPSNKVTEKGKDVELRCDPISGHTALYWYRQSLGQGLEFLIYFQGNSAPDKSGLPSDRFSAERTGGSVSTLTIQRTQQEDSAVYLCASSLIPGPQETQYFGPGTRLLVL.

The chain links TRBV2 to TRBJ2-1; TRBD1 or TRBD2 may be the D gene (5 bases each). The germline V and J ends were trimmed by 8 bases and 9 bases, with 14 bases remaining between them. Per the germline V gene, CDR1 is SNHLY and CDR2 is FYNNEI. This CDR3 has 12 residues. CDR3 in DNA: TGTGCCAGCCTCCGGACCGGGACTGAGCAGTTCTTC. Amino acids: CASLRTGTEQFF.

This clonotype was counted only a few times. The J gene is TRBJ2-7, the V gene TRBV11-2; 9 nucleotides align to TRBD2. The CDR3 has 15 residues. Germline V CDR1 and CDR2: SGHAT, FQNNGV. With V trimmed by 3 bases and J by 7 bases, 10 bases remained unmatched. The CDR3 here is CASSFIYSGSEEQYF. The DNA for the CDR3 is TGTGCCAGCAGCTTTATTTATAGCGGGAGTGAAGAGCAGTACTTC.

On this clonotype: It may be a read error: a sequence one base away is much more abundant. The V gene is TRBV7-2, the J gene TRBJ1-3, with D uncertain. Trimming shortened V by 0 bases and J by 2 bases, and 11 bases separated the two germline ends. Germline CDR1 is SGHTA and CDR2 is FQGNSA. CDR3 length: 16 residues. This CDR3 is CTSSLARTRTGNTIYF. CDR3 coding DNA: TGTACCAGCAGCTTAGCTCGGACTCGTACTGGAAACACCATATATTTT.

The rearrangement links TRBV2 to TRBJ2-7; D is unclear. This CDR3 is 14 amino acids long. Trimming shortened V by 5 bases and J by 0 bases, and 11 bases separated the two germline ends. Germline CDR1 reads SNHLY; CDR2 reads FYNNEI. The CDR3 sequence is CASSPTRSSYEQYF. Here the CDR3 DNA reads TGTGCCAGCAGTCCTACGAGGAGCTCCTACGAGCAGTACTTC.

This clonotype has only a few counts. This chain uses TRBV27 with TRBJ1-6, with D maybe TRBD1 (5 bases). Germline V gene data show CDR1 as MNHEY and CDR2 as SMNVEV (reference sequence). CDR3 length: 17 amino acids. Trimming cost V 6 bases and J 9 bases, with 24 bases left between them. For the CDR3, the DNA is TGTGCCAGCAGCTCATCGGGGGGAACGAATGCCGGTTCACCCCTCCACTTT. Its protein is CASSSSGGTNAGSPLHF.

Concerning this clonotype itself: At one end the junction does not follow the germline gene, possibly because of a read error. The CDR3 loop reads CAGSFRQAPGNTIYF. CDR3 nucleotides: TGTGCCGGCAGCTTTCGACAGGCCCCTGGAAACACCATATATTTT. The chain combines TRBV7-2 with TRBJ1-3; D is perhaps TRBD1 (6 bases). This CDR3 spans 15 amino acids. Germline CDR1 SGHTA, CDR2 FQGNSA.

The chain is built from TRBV19 and TRBJ1-5; no clear D. Looked up from germline, CDR1 is LNHDA and CDR2 is SQIVND (reference sequence). V was cut by 3 bases and J by 3 bases, with 6 bases left in between. This CDR3 comprises 13 residues. CDR3: CASSILANQPQHF. As DNA, the CDR3 is TGTGCCAGTAGTATTCTTGCCAATCAGCCCCAGCATTTT.

The chain couples TRBV11-2 to TRBJ2-7, with D possibly called TRBD1 or TRBD2 (5 bases each). The V end was cut by 5 bases, the J end by 0 bases, with 20 bases between. This CDR3 comprises 17 residues. CDR1 and CDR2 (germline): SGHAT, FQNNGV. Here the CDR3 reads CASSPSGDDVSSYEQYF. Here the CDR3 DNA reads TGTGCCAGCAGCCCTAGTGGGGACGATGTAAGCTCCTACGAGCAGTACTTC.